The rows below give T cell receptor beta chains drawn from one sample of a study of shared clonotypes between healthy human individuals. Sequencing used immunoSEQ multiplex PCR; TCRdb keeps in-frame clones, though not all of them. The sample lists 950,000 to 1,300,000 clones, roughly 75% occurring once. The sequenced material came from memory CD4+ T cells sorted from blood. The receptors were sampled from a man aged 18-30 years in good health. Both conserved end residues are part of each CDR3. The D gene is left open where the match is weak. Not all rows give a size; the values are once, few, many and, for expanded clones, a class.

CDR3 DNA	CDR3 protein	V gene	J gene	CDR3 length	D gene	clone size
TGTGCCAGCAGTTCGCCGGGACAGGGAACCTATAATTCACCCCTCCACTTT	CASSSPGQGTYNSPLHF	TRBV28	TRBJ1-6	17	TRBD1	.
TGTGCCAGCTCACCACAGGGGTCGTCCTACGAGCAGTACTTC	CASSPQGSSYEQYF	TRBV18	TRBJ2-7	14	.	few
TGTGCCAGCACCAATAGCGGGAGGCCTCAAGAGACCCAGTACTTC	CASTNSGRPQETQYF	TRBV7-2	TRBJ2-5	15	TRBD2	.
TGTGCCAGCAGCACCTCGGGACTGAGGGAAAAACTGTTTTTT	CASSTSGLREKLFF	TRBV7-9	TRBJ1-4	14	.	.
TGCGCCAGCAGCTTGGTAAACACAGGGGGCTATAGAGGTGTAGCTGAAGCTTTCTTT	CASSLVNTGGYRGVAEAFF	TRBV5-1	TRBJ1-1	19	TRBD1	.
TGTGCCAGCAGTTTAGGCAGGCTAGACTCACCCCTCCACTTT	CASSLGRLDSPLHF	TRBV28	TRBJ1-6	14	.	few
TGCGCCAGCAGCCGGCGTGGACTAGGGGGTCAGGCGAGAGGCCAAGAGACCCAGTACTTC	CASSRRGLGGQARGQETQYF	TRBV4-1	TRBJ2-5	20	.	once
TGCGCCAGCAGCTTGACAGGGGTAACTGAAGCTTTCTTT	CASSLTGVTEAFF	TRBV5-1	TRBJ1-1	13	TRBD1	.
TGTGCCAGCACCGACGGGATATGTCTTGGGACTGAAGCTTTCTTT	CASTDGICLGTEAFF	TRBV6-4	TRBJ1-1	15	.	.
TGCGCCAGCGTACCCACTGCGGGGGGCCGAGAGACCCAGTACTTC	CASVPTAGGRETQYF	TRBV23-1	TRBJ2-5	15	TRBD2	.
TGTGCCAGCAGTTTCTTGTTCTATGGCTACACCTTC	CASSFLFYGYTF	TRBV28	TRBJ1-2	12	.	.
TGTGCCAGCAGTCCTCACCCTGGGGAGCAGTACTTC	CASSPHPGEQYF	TRBV25-1	TRBJ2-7	12	.	.
TGTGCCAGCAGTAGGACAGGGATCGAGCAGTACTTC	CASSRTGIEQYF	TRBV28	TRBJ2-7	12	TRBD1	few
TGTGCCAGCAGTTACCGGGCCCCACTTGGTACGAGCTTACAAGAGACCCAGTACTTC	CASSYRAPLGTSLQETQYF	TRBV27	TRBJ2-5	19	.	.
TGCGCCAGCAGCCAGAGGACTAGCGGGTACACAGATACGCAGTATTTT	CASSQRTSGYTDTQYF	TRBV4-1	TRBJ2-3	16	TRBD2	.
TGTGCCTGGAGTGGATCCGGGACAGGGTTCGTCTACACCTTC	CAWSGSGTGFVYTF	TRBV30	TRBJ1-2	14	TRBD1	.
TGTGCCAGCAGTGAAGCGGGAATCGTGGTCTATGGCTACACCTTC	CASSEAGIVVYGYTF	TRBV2	TRBJ1-2	15	.	.
TGTGCCAGCAGCTTAGGACAGCTCTTGAACACCGGGGAGCTGTTTTTT	CASSLGQLLNTGELFF	TRBV11-2	TRBJ2-2	16	.	.
TGTGCCAGCAGCGCCAGGGACAGTCTTAATGAAAAACTGTTTTTT	CASSARDSLNEKLFF	TRBV9	TRBJ1-4	15	TRBD1	.
TGTGCCAGCAGTCAAGGGACGTCGAGCTACACCTTC	CASSQGTSSYTF	TRBV6-5	TRBJ1-2	12	.	.
TGTGCCAGCTCACCACGTGAAGCCTCTGAAGCTTTCTTT	CASSPREASEAFF	TRBV18	TRBJ1-1	13	.	.
TGCAGCGTCCCGACAGGGGGGCCCGGGGCCAACGTCCTGACTTTC	CSVPTGGPGANVLTF	TRBV29-1	TRBJ2-6	15	TRBD1	few
TGTGCCAGCAGCTTAGGGCCCGGGACGGCGAACACCGGGGAGCTGTTTTTT	CASSLGPGTANTGELFF	TRBV7-2	TRBJ2-2	17	.	.
TGTGCCAGCTCACCCTGGGACGGCCGTTCTGGAAACACCATATATTTT	CASSPWDGRSGNTIYF	TRBV18	TRBJ1-3	16	.	once
TGCGCCAGCAGCTTGGGTCACGTAGGGGATTCACCCCTCCACTTT	CASSLGHVGDSPLHF	TRBV5-1	TRBJ1-6	15	.	.
TGCGCCAGCAGCTTGGTATTGGGGGCAAGAGAGACCCAGTACTTC	CASSLVLGARETQYF	TRBV5-1	TRBJ2-5	15	.	.
TGTGCCAGCAGCTTAGACAGCGGGGGCAATCAGCCCCAGCATTTT	CASSLDSGGNQPQHF	TRBV7-8	TRBJ1-5	15	.	many
TGTGCCAGCGCACCGAACTGGGACCGCGAGCAGTACTTC	CASAPNWDREQYF	TRBV6-1	TRBJ2-7	13	.	few
TGTGCCAGCAGTGAAAACAGGGAGAATGAAGCTTTCTTT	CASSENRENEAFF	TRBV2	TRBJ1-1	13	.	few
TGCGCCAGCAGCTCCCGACAGGGCATATCAGGCGGCTACACCTTC	CASSSRQGISGGYTF	TRBV5-4	TRBJ1-2	15	TRBD1	once
TGTGCCAGCAGCTTAGACTCAGGGTTTCAGCCCCAGCATTTT	CASSLDSGFQPQHF	TRBV11-2	TRBJ1-5	14	.	.
TGTGCCAGCAGCCGCGGGACTATGCAGTTCTTC	CASSRGTMQFF	TRBV6-6	TRBJ2-1	11	TRBD2	.
TGCAGCTTCAGGGGGCTCAGTGAAAAACTGTTTTTT	CSFRGLSEKLFF	TRBV29-1	TRBJ1-4	12	TRBD1	.
TGCGCCAGCAGCCCCGGGGACTCGGGGTCCGGAAACACCATATATTTT	CASSPGDSGSGNTIYF	TRBV5-1	TRBJ1-3	16	.	once
TGTGCCAGCAGCTTGCCGGGAGGGTTCACAGATACGCAGTATTTT	CASSLPGGFTDTQYF	TRBV5-6	TRBJ2-3	15	TRBD2	few
TGTGCTAGCAGCTTAAGGGAGAACACTGAAGCTTTCTTT	CASSLRENTEAFF	TRBV7-7	TRBJ1-1	13	.	.
TGTGCCTGGAGTACAGGGGGCACTGAAGCTTTCTTT	CAWSTGGTEAFF	TRBV30	TRBJ1-1	12	TRBD1	few
TGTGCCATCAGTGGGGACAGGGCGGCCTCCGGGGCCAACGTCCTGACTTTC	CAISGDRAASGANVLTF	TRBV10-3	TRBJ2-6	17	TRBD1	many
TGTGCCACCCTATCGGGGTTCAATAATTCACCCCTCCACTTT	CATLSGFNNSPLHF	TRBV2	TRBJ1-6	14	.	.
TGTGCCAGCCGCGGTTACTCTGGAAACACCATATATTTT	CASRGYSGNTIYF	TRBV2	TRBJ1-3	13	.	.